This T cell receptor beta chain was captured by sequencing in a study of T cells expressing NK-cell markers. Across the study: The sequencing cohort of eight donors included seven HCMV-seropositive individuals and one seronegative individual.

Germline CDR1 reads LNHNV; CDR2 reads YYDKDF (reference sequence). The CDR3 extends over 16 amino acids. As to this clonotype: Its antigen is undetermined.

Points from the study as a whole: Dominant NKG2C+ clonotypes accounted for roughly 1.0-8% of CD8+ T cells in 5 to 7 donors.

TCRdb re-called the 5' RACE reads and gives one entry per CDR3 protein, without DNA. Reported are about 190,000 distinct CDR3 sequences; the ten largest clones contain 20% to 25%. Sequenced input: blood T cells: a sorted CD56 or NKG2C T cell subset, CD4+ or CD8+ T cells, or bulk PBMC T cells (not recorded which). The source of this sequence is a man aged 18 to 69 in good health. The V gene is TRBV15, the J gene TRBJ2-2; TCRdb reports TRBD2, a call that lacks DNA to check it against. The CDR3 here is CATSRDGTSDTGELFF.